This T cell receptor (beta chain) was sequenced in a study of early T cells in non-severe SARS-CoV-2 infection. Study background: From unsorted whole blood, bulk RNA was sequenced, and the chains remained unpaired.

Individually, cDNA molecules had unique molecular identifiers attached to them. A single record per CDR3 protein comes from TCRdb applying MiXCR to the 5' RACE reads. The data show 85,000 to 100,000 distinct CDR3 sequences, about 15% seen once. The ends lost 7 bases at V and 2 bases at J; junction bases unmatched: 7. Germline CDR1 reads MDHEN; CDR2 reads SYDVKM. CDR3 size: 14 residues. Findings of the study overall: VDJdb matching, biased toward anti-spike CD8 responses, missed private and CD4 specificities.

About this clonotype: Its antigen remains unidentified.

The specimen comprised whole blood, sampled at baseline. This sequence was found in an adult who was a healthcare worker with PCR-confirmed SARS-CoV-2 infection or an uninfected control (not recorded which). This chain uses TRBV28 with TRBJ2-7; TRBD2 matches 8 bases. The CDR3 region is CASTPRGLAYEQYF. Written as DNA, the CDR3 is TGTGCCAGCACCCCAAGGGGACTAGCCTACGAGCAGTACTTC.